The 29 T cell receptor beta chains given below trace back to one sample, sequenced in a study of blood T cell repertoires in COVID-19. The assay was immunoSEQ multiplex PCR, and TCRdb's table has in-frame clones only and misses some. The sample lists under 300,000 clones, nearly 85% seen once, with around 6% in the top ten. Sequenced: peripheral blood. These TCRs come from a human donor in a cohort sampled during active COVID-19.

V is TRBV4-2 and J is TRBJ2-3; maybe TRBD2 (6 bases). In germline, CDR1 is LGHNA, CDR2 YNFKEQ. Trimming removed 1 base from V and 5 bases from J, with 22 bases in between. The CDR3 contains 18 residues. As DNA, the CDR3 is TGTGCCAGCAGCCAAGGGGACTGGAGTTCATCCCGGAGAGATACGCAGTATTTT. It is translated as CASSQGDWSSSRRDTQYF.

The chain recombines TRBV29-1 with TRBJ2-5, with D maybe TRBD2 (6 bases). CDR1 and CDR2 from the germline V gene are SQVTM and ANQGSEA. Trimming removed 7 bases from V and 5 bases from J, with 14 bases in between. CDR3 size: 12 residues. The CDR3 nucleotides read TGCAGCGGTGGGAGGCCCTGGGAGACCCAGTACTTC. As protein: CSGGRPWETQYF.

The chain has TRBV28 and TRBJ2-1; possibly TRBD1 for D (5 bases). The CDR3 contains 13 residues. V was trimmed by 4 bases and J by 4 bases, leaving 8 bases between them. CDR1 is MDHEN and CDR2 is SYDVKM in the germline V gene. CDR3 region: CASSSAGYNEQFF. DNA for the CDR3: TGTGCCAGCAGTTCAGCAGGGTACAATGAGCAGTTCTTC.

In its sample, this clone was seen a few times. The chain is built from TRBV18 and TRBJ2-2; weak D call: TRBD1 (6 bases). Germline CDR1 and CDR2: KGHSH and LQKENI. Trimming took 5 bases from V and 0 from J, leaving 13 bases between them. The CDR3 runs 16 residues. Written as DNA, the CDR3 is TGTGCCAGCTCATTAACCGGGACACCGAACACCGGGGAGCTGTTTTTT. Residues: CASSLTGTPNTGELFF.

The chain employs TRBV27 and TRBJ2-2; D not resolved. Germline V lookup: CDR1 MNHEY, CDR2 SMNVEV (reference sequence). The CDR3 length is 14 residues. Trimming took off 3 bases at V and 1 base at J, with 6 bases between the two ends. This CDR3 is CASSLSLNTGELFF. The CDR3 DNA reads as TGTGCCAGCAGTTTGAGCTTGAACACCGGGGAGCTGTTTTTT.

The chain couples TRBV5-4 to TRBJ1-6; D remains ambiguous. Between the trimmed V and J ends, which lost 4 bases and 3 bases, there was a span of 11 bases. The germline gives CDR1 SGHNT, CDR2 YYREEE (reference sequence). The length of the CDR3 is 15 residues. The CDR3 DNA is TGTGCCAGCAGCCCCCGGTCCTTCTATAATTCACCCCTCCACTTT. Its protein is CASSPRSFYNSPLHF. Variable domain in full (rest from reference TRBV5-4 and TRBJ1-6): ETGVTQSPTHLIKTRGQQVTLRCSSQSGHNTVSWYQQALGQGPQFIFQYYREEENGRGNFPPRFSGLQFPNYSSELNVNALELDDSALYLCASSPRSFYNSPLHFGNGTRLTVT.

This clone showed up just a few times. The chain joins TRBV6-2 or TRBV6-3 to TRBJ2-1; possible D gene TRBD2, 7 bases. With 5 bases removed from V and 0 bases from J, the gap between germline ends came to 14 bases. Germline V CDR1 and CDR2: MNHEY, SVGEGT. This CDR3 is 16 amino acids long. This CDR3 reads CASSPGRGSSYNEQFF. Here the CDR3 DNA reads TGTGCCAGCAGTCCGGGGAGGGGGAGCTCCTACAATGAGCAGTTCTTC.

This clone was detected only a few times. The rearrangement links TRBV2 to TRBJ2-2; 9 positions match TRBD2. V gave up 7 bases and J gave up 1 base; unmatched junction bases: 7. CDR1 SNHLY and CDR2 FYNNEI come from the germline V gene. This CDR3 is built from 16 residues. The CDR3 loop is CASTPLAGQNTGELFF. Here the CDR3 DNA reads TGTGCCAGCACCCCACTAGCGGGCCAGAACACCGGGGAGCTGTTTTTT.

The rearrangement uses TRBV29-1 and TRBJ2-2; 7 bases agree with TRBD2. V dropped 4 bases and J dropped 0; count of bases not matched to a gene: 8. The length of the CDR3 is 16 residues. Germline V CDR1 and CDR2: SQVTM, ANQGSEA. The CDR3 coding sequence is TGCAGCGTTGGGCTAGCGGAGACAGCGAACACCGGGGAGCTGTTTTTT. Residues: CSVGLAETANTGELFF.

The chain has TRBV11-2 and TRBJ2-7; tentative D call: TRBD1 (5 bases). Trimming pared 1 base from V and 2 bases from J, leaving 12 bases between. From germline, CDR1 is SGHAT and CDR2 FQNNGV. The CDR3 extends over 15 amino acids. As DNA, the CDR3 is TGTGCCAGCAGCTTAGGCAGGGCCGAGACCTACGAGCAGTACTTC. Its translation: CASSLGRAETYEQYF.

V is TRBV3-1 (or the pseudogene TRBV3-2) and J is TRBJ2-6; D unresolved. Germline values: CDR1 LGHDT, CDR2 YNNKEL (reference sequence). The V gene lost 6 bases and the J gene lost 0 bases, with 9 bases spanning the gap. The CDR3 loop spans 15 amino acids. The DNA of the CDR3 is TGTGCCAGCAGTCGCGATCTCTCTGGGGCCAACGTCCTGACTTTC. Translated, it gives CASSRDLSGANVLTF.

The chain has TRBV7-3 and TRBJ1-1; 9 positions agree with TRBD1. The CDR3 sequence is 16 residues long. Germline V gives CDR1 SGHTA, CDR2 FQGTGA. With V trimmed by 8 bases and J by 0 bases, 10 bases remained unmatched. The CDR3 DNA sequence: TGTGCCAGCCTGGACAGGGGAGGTTCATTGAACACTGAAGCTTTCTTT. Translated, it gives CASLDRGGSLNTEAFF.

The V call is TRBV5-1, the J call TRBJ2-7, with 7 bases that match TRBD2. The CDR3 contains 16 residues. The junction had 15 bases not matched to a gene; V was cut back by 4 bases and J by 5 bases. Germline V gives CDR1 SGHRS, CDR2 YFSETQ. CDR3 region: CASSPQPRGSTDEQYF. The CDR3 DNA reads TGCGCCAGCAGCCCCCAGCCGCGCGGGAGTACCGACGAGCAGTACTTC.

The chain employs TRBV7-9 and TRBJ1-6, with D possibly matching TRBD1 (5 bases). The length of the CDR3 is 15 residues. Germline values: CDR1 SEHNR, CDR2 FQNEAQ (reference sequence). V lost 6 bases to trimming and J lost 9 bases, with 18 bases between them. The CDR3 loop is CASRSGDSSGSPLHF. The CDR3 DNA sequence: TGTGCCAGCAGATCGGGAGACAGCAGTGGTTCACCCCTCCACTTT.

V gene TRBV5-4 combines with J gene TRBJ2-1; TRBD1 aligns across 10 bases. This CDR3 region has 17 residues. Germline CDR1 reads SGHNT; CDR2 reads YYREEE (reference sequence). The J segment lost 2 bases and the V segment lost 2 bases, leaving 7 bases of the junction unmatched. The CDR3 is CASSFGGTGATYNEQFF. The CDR3 nucleotides read TGTGCCAGCAGCTTCGGCGGGACAGGGGCGACCTACAATGAGCAGTTCTTC.

This chain uses TRBV29-1 with TRBJ1-4; 8 bases are a match to TRBD1. This CDR3 contains 13 residues. With V trimmed by 2 bases and J by 9 bases, 5 bases remained unmatched. Germline loops: CDR1 SQVTM, CDR2 ANQGSEA. The CDR3 region has the DNA TGCAGCGTTGAAAGGACAGGGCACCAAAAACTGTTTTTT. Its translation: CSVERTGHQKLFF.

This chain joins TRBV10-3 and TRBJ2-3; 10 bases agree with TRBD2. Per germline, CDR1 ENHRY and CDR2 SYGVKD. After removal of 10 bases from V and 0 bases from J, the junction contained 10 bases not matched to a gene. There are 16 residues in the CDR3. Here the CDR3 DNA reads TGTGCCACCACAGCGGTAGCGGGAGGCAGCACAGATACGCAGTATTTT. It translates to CATTAVAGGSTDTQYF.

The chain combines TRBV5-1 with TRBJ2-2; D gene ambiguous. This CDR3 is 15 amino acids long. Trimming left V 0 bases short and J 2 bases short, with 8 bases between. Per the germline V gene, CDR1 is SGHRS and CDR2 is YFSETQ. The chain's CDR3 is CASSLGAPNTGELFF. The CDR3 DNA is TGCGCCAGCAGCTTGGGGGCTCCAAACACCGGGGAGCTGTTTTTT.

The chain recombines TRBV19 with TRBJ1-2; D remains unclear. This CDR3 region has 11 residues. Trimming took 4 bases from V and 8 from J, leaving 8 bases between them. The V gene's germline CDR1 is LNHDA and CDR2 SQIVND (reference sequence). The chain's CDR3 is CASSTFSGYTF. CDR3 nucleotides: TGTGCCAGTAGTACCTTCTCGGGCTACACCTTC.

V usage is TRBV24-1 and J usage is TRBJ1-2, with D maybe TRBD1 (6 bases). There are 14 residues in the CDR3. The germline gives CDR1 KGHDR, CDR2 SFDVKD. V shed 0 bases and J shed 6 bases, with 10 bases lying between them. CDR3 bases: TGTGCCACCAGTGATTTGAACAGGGCTGATGGCTACACCTTC. The encoded protein is CATSDLNRADGYTF.

The CDR3 coding sequence is TGTGCTAGTGGTTTGACGACCGGGACAGAGAACACCGGGGAGCTGTTTTTT. Translating gives CASGLTTGTENTGELFF. The chain links TRBV12-5 to TRBJ2-2; 7 bases are shared with TRBD1. The CDR3 consists of 17 residues. Germline V gene sequence: CDR1 LGHNT, CDR2 FRNRAP. The V segment lost 2 bases and the J segment 1 base; nucleotides outside the gene matches: 7.

Turning to this clone: The sample carries other DNA sequences with the same CDR3. The chain uses TRBV11-2 and TRBJ2-1; D might be TRBD1 (5 bases). Deletions cut 5 bases from V and 7 bases from J, with 6 bases between. This CDR3 has 11 amino acids. Per germline, CDR1 SGHAT and CDR2 FQNNGV. The CDR3 nucleotides read TGTGCCAGCAGCAGGGGTAATGAGCAGTTCTTC. Its protein product is CASSRGNEQFF. Complete variable domain (other parts from reference TRBV11-2 and TRBJ2-1): EAGVAQSPRYKIIEKRQSVAFWCNPISGHATLYWYQQILGQGPKLLIQFQNNGVVDDSQLPKDRFSAERLKGVDSTLKIQPAKLEDSAVYLCASSRGNEQFFGPGTRLTVL.

The rearrangement links TRBV6-1 to TRBJ2-7, with 9 bases fitting TRBD1. There are 15 residues in the CDR3. Germline V lookup: CDR1 MNHNS, CDR2 SASEGT. Trimming took 3 bases from V and 2 from J; bases not matched to a gene: 5. In nucleotides, the CDR3 is TGTGCCAGCAGTGACCCCGGGACAGGGACCTACGAGCAGTACTTC. This codes for CASSDPGTGTYEQYF.

CDR3 residues: CASSFPRQGTHYEQYF. The CDR3 coding sequence is TGTGCCAGCAGCTTCCCTCGCCAGGGGACACACTACGAGCAGTACTTC. The chain couples TRBV7-9 to TRBJ2-7, with D perhaps TRBD1 (6 bases). Germline CDR1 SEHNR, CDR2 FQNEAQ (reference sequence). Trimming pared 3 bases from V and 3 bases from J, leaving 18 bases between. The CDR3 has 16 residues.

V usage is TRBV18 and J usage is TRBJ2-1; tentatively, D is TRBD2 (5 bases). V was shortened by 1 base and J by 1 base, with 14 bases between the two germline ends. Germline loops: CDR1 KGHSH, CDR2 LQKENI. This CDR3 contains 17 residues. The CDR3 reads CASSPRKASGSYNEQFF. The CDR3 region has the DNA TGTGCCAGCTCACCACGGAAAGCCTCGGGGTCCTACAATGAGCAGTTCTTC. Based on the CDR3 plus reference TRBV18 and TRBJ2-1, the full variable domain is NAGVMQNPRHLVRRRGQEARLRCSPMKGHSHVYWYRQLPEEGLKFMVYLQKENIIDESGMPKERFSAEFPKEGPSILRIQQVVRGDSAAYFCASSPRKASGSYNEQFFGPGTRLTVL.

The chain is built from TRBV10-3 and TRBJ2-3, with TRBD2 identical over 7 bases. Germline-derived CDR1 and CDR2 are ENHRY and SYGVKD. The CDR3 runs 14 residues. With V trimmed by 0 bases and J by 5 bases, 2 bases remained unmatched. CDR3: CAISESGGGDTQYF. CDR3 nucleotide sequence: TGTGCCATCAGTGAGTCGGGGGGGGGAGATACGCAGTATTTT.

The genes are TRBV5-1 and TRBJ2-3; 7 nucleotides line up with TRBD1. Germline values: CDR1 SGHRS, CDR2 YFSETQ. This CDR3 comprises 14 residues. J was trimmed by 4 bases and V by 2 bases; bases with no gene match: 4. CDR3 amino acids: CASSLAGTADTQYF. The CDR3 region has the DNA TGCGCCAGCAGCTTAGCCGGGACAGCAGATACGCAGTATTTT.

The chain is built from TRBV5-1 and TRBJ1-1; D gene uncertain. With 0 bases removed from V and 1 base from J, the gap between germline ends came to 10 bases. The CDR3 has 15 residues. Germline V CDR1 and CDR2: SGHRS, YFSETQ. The CDR3 loop reads CASSLATAGNTEAFF. The DNA of the CDR3 is TGCGCCAGCAGCTTGGCAACAGCCGGGAACACTGAAGCTTTCTTT.

The J gene is TRBJ1-3, the V gene TRBV19; a possible D gene is TRBD1 (5 bases). This CDR3 is built from 17 residues. Trimming shortened V by 1 base and J by 0 bases, and 13 bases separated the two germline ends. The germline gives CDR1 LNHDA, CDR2 SQIVND (reference sequence). The CDR3 nucleotides are TGTGCCAGTAGTATAGTCAGACGACAGAGCTCTGGAAACACCATATATTTT. Amino acid sequence: CASSIVRRQSSGNTIYF.